The 4 T cell receptor beta chains listed next were all sequenced from one sample in a study of T cells in Graves' hyperthyroidism and ophthalmopathy. There were TCR beta CDR3 regions amplified from RNA transcripts. HTBI primers were employed in a first-round RT-PCR of the TCR CDR3. Using its own MiXCR run on the multiplex PCR reads, TCRdb lists one record per CDR3 protein. This sample yields 96,000 or so distinct CDR3 sequences, of which 51% are seen a single time; around 27% belongs to the top ten. The material sequenced was blood. The receptor set was obtained from a woman aged 40 to 50 with Graves' hyperthyroidism.

J is TRBJ1-5 and V is TRBV6-5; tentatively, D is TRBD1 (5 bases). The CDR3 spans 15 residues. The ends were cut back, 4 bases at V and 1 base at J, with 11 bases in the middle. The germline CDR1 and CDR2 sequences are MNHEY and SVGAGI. The CDR3 region is CASSSIRDSNQPQHF. CDR3 nucleotide sequence: TGTGCCAGCAGTTCCATCCGGGACAGCAATCAGCCCCAGCATTTT.

V and J are TRBV7-9 and TRBJ2-3; TRBD1 matches 8 bases. Looked up from germline, CDR1 is SEHNR and CDR2 is FQNEAQ (reference sequence). This CDR3 spans 14 amino acids. The V and J ends lost 6 bases and 3 bases, in that order; junction bases with no gene match: 5. The CDR3 nucleotides are TGTGCCAGCAGTTCGGACAGGGTTACAGATACGCAGTATTTT. Protein sequence: CASSSDRVTDTQYF.

This clonotype was detected a few times. The V and J genes are TRBV9 and TRBJ1-6; TRBD1 aligns across 9 bases. The V gene's germline CDR1 is SGDLS and CDR2 YYNGEE. After removal of 3 bases from V and 8 bases from J, the junction contained 0 bases not matched to a gene. The CDR3 runs 13 residues. The CDR3 reads CASSGTGDSPLHF. Written as DNA, the CDR3 is TGTGCCAGCAGCGGGACAGGGGATTCACCCCTCCACTTT. The complete variable domain, with remaining parts taken from reference TRBV9 and TRBJ1-6, reads DSGVTQTPKHLITATGQRVTLRCSPRSGDLSVYWYQQSLDQGLQFLIQYYNGEERAKGNILERFSAQQFPDLHSELNLSSLELGDSALYFCASSGTGDSPLHFGNGTRLTVT.

The sample holds many counts of this clonotype. J is TRBJ2-7 and V is TRBV20-1, with 7 bases identical to TRBD2. The CDR3 has 15 amino acids. Germline trimming cut 0 bases from V and 3 bases from J; bases unmatched to any gene: 8. Per the germline V gene, CDR1 is DFQATT and CDR2 is SNEGSKA (reference sequence). CDR3 sequence (DNA): TGCAGTGCTAGAGATCAAGCGGGACTCATCTACGAGCAGTACTTC. Translated, it gives CSARDQAGLIYEQYF.